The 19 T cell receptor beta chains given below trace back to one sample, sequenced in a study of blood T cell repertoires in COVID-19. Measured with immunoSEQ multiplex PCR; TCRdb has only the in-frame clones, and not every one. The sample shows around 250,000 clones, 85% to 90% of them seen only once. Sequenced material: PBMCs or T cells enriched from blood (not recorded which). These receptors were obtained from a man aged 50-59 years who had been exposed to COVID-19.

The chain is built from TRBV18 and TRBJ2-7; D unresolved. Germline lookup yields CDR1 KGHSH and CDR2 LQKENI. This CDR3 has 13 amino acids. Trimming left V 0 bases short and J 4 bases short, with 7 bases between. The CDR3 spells CASSPPSGYEQYV. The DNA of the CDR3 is TGTGCCAGCTCACCACCTTCAGGTTACGAGCAGTACGTC.

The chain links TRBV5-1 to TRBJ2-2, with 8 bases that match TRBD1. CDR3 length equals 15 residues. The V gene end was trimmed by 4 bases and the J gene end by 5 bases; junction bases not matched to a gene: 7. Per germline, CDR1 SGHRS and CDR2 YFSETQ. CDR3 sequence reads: CASSTDGDRTGELFF. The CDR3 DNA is TGCGCCAGCAGCACAGATGGGGACAGGACCGGGGAGCTGTTTTTT. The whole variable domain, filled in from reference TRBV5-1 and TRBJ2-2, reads KAGVTQTPRYLIKTRGQQVTLSCSPISGHRSVSWYQQTPGQGLQFLFEYFSETQRNKGNFPGRFSGRQFSNSRSEMNVSTLELGDSALYLCASSTDGDRTGELFFGEGSRLTVL.

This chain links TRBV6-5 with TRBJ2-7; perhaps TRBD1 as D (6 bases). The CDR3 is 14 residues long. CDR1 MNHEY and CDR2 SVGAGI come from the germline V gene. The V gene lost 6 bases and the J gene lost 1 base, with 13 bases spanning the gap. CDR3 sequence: CASSVGGSSYEQYV. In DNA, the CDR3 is TGTGCCAGCAGCGTAGGGGGTAGTTCCTACGAGCAGTACGTC.

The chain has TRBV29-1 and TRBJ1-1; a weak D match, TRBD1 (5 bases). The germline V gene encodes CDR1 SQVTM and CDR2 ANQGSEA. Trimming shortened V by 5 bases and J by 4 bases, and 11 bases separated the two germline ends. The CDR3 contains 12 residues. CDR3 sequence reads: CSVSRVGTEAFF. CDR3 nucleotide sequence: TGCAGCGTTTCCAGGGTGGGCACTGAAGCTTTCTTT.

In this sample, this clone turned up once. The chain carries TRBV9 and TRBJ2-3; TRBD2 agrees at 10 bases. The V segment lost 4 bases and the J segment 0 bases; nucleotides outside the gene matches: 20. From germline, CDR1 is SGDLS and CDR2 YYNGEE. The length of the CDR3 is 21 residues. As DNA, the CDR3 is TGTGCCAGCAGCCCTTCCCCCGGCCGGACTAGCGGCCTCCTAAGCACAGATACGCAGTATTTT. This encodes CASSPSPGRTSGLLSTDTQYF.

CDR3 DNA: TGTGCCAGCAGCTTAGGTTTAAGACAGGGGGACCCCATCCGCACAGATACGCAGTATTTT. Encoded protein: CASSLGLRQGDPIRTDTQYF. The chain uses TRBV5-5 and TRBJ2-3; 9 nucleotides match TRBD1. Trimming at V came to 2 bases and at J to 1 base, leaving 17 bases not matched to a gene. The CDR3 has 20 amino acids. The germline V gene encodes CDR1 SGHKS and CDR2 YYEKEE (reference sequence).

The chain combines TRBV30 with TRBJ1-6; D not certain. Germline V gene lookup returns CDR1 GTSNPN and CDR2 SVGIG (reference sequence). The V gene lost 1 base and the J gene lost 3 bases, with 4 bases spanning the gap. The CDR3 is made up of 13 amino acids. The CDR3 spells CAWSAHYNSPLHF. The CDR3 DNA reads TGTGCCTGGAGTGCCCACTATAATTCACCCCTCCACTTT.

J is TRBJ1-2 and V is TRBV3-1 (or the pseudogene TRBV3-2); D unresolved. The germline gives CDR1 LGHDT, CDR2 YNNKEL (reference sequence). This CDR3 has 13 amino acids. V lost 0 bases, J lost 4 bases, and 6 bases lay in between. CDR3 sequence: CASSQDVSYGYTF. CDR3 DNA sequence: TGTGCCAGCAGCCAAGATGTATCCTATGGCTACACCTTC.

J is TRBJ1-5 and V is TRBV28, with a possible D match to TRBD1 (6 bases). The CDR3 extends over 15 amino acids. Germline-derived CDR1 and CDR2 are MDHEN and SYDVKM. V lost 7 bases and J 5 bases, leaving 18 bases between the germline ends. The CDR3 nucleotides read TGTGCCAGCACCCCAAGGGGGGGGCGGTATCAGCCCCAGCATTTT. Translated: CASTPRGGRYQPQHF.

The CDR3 reads CASRPRVDGLNTEAFF. The CDR3 nucleotides are TGTGCCAGCAGGCCCAGGGTTGACGGACTGAACACTGAAGCTTTCTTT. The chain uses TRBV2 and TRBJ1-1; tentatively, D is TRBD1 (5 bases). Deletions cut 6 bases from V and 0 bases from J, with 17 bases between. Germline values: CDR1 SNHLY, CDR2 FYNNEI. This CDR3 has 16 residues. Full variable domain (remainder filled in from reference TRBV2 and TRBJ1-1): EPEVTQTPSHQVTQMGQEVILRCVPISNHLYFYWYRQILGQKVEFLVSFYNNEISEKSEIFDDQFSVERPDGSNFTLKIRSTKLEDSAMYFCASRPRVDGLNTEAFFGQGTRLTVV.

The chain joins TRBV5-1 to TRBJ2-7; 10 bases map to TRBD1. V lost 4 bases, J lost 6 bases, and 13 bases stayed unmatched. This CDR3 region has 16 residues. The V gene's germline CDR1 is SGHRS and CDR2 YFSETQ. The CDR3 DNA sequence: TGCGCCAGCAGCAAGGGACCGCCGGGACAGGGGTTCGAGCAGTACGTC. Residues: CASSKGPPGQGFEQYV.

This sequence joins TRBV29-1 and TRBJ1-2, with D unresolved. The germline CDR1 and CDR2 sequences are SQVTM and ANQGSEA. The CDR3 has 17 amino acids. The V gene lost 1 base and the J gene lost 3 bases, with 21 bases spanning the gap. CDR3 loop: CSVEGSRSRGRDYGYTF. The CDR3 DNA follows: TGCAGCGTTGAAGGCAGTCGGAGCCGTGGGCGGGACTATGGCTACACCTTC.

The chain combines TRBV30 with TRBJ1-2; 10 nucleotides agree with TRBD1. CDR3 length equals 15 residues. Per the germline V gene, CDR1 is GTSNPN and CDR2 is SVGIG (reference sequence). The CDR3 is CARRTGGFGNYGYTF. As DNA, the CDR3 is TGTGCTCGTAGGACAGGGGGATTCGGTAACTATGGCTACACCTTC. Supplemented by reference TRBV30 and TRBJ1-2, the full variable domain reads SQTIHQWPATLVQPVGSPLSLECTVEGTSNPNLYWYRQAAGRGLQLLFYSVGIGQISSEVPQNLSASRPQDRQFILSSKKLLLSDSGFYLCARRTGGFGNYGYTFGSGTRLTVV.

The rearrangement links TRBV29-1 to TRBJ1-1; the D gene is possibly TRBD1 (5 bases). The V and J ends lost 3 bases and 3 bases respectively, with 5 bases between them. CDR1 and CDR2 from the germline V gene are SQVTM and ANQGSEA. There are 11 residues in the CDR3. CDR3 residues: CSVDRDTEAFF. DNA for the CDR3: TGCAGCGTTGACAGGGACACTGAAGCTTTCTTT.

The CDR3 coding sequence is TGTGCCAGTAGGACCAGGGGGCTGGACACCGGGGAGCTGTTTTTT. Translated: CASRTRGLDTGELFF. The chain is built from TRBV19 and TRBJ2-2, with 8 positions matching TRBD1. V dropped 6 bases and J dropped 3; count of bases not matched to a gene: 6. Germline V gives CDR1 LNHDA, CDR2 SQIVND (reference sequence). The CDR3 covers 15 residues.

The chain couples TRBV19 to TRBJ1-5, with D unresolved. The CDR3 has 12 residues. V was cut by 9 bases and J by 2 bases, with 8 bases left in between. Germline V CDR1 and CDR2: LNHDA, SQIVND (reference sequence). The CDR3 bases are TGTGCCAGCTCTATGGGCAATCAGCCCCAGCATTTT. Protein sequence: CASSMGNQPQHF.

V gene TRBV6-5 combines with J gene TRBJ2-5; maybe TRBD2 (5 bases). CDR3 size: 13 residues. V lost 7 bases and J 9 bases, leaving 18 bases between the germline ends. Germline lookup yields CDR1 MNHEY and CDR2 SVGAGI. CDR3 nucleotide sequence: TGTGCCAGCATGTCTGGAACGGTGCGGGCCCAGTACTTC. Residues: CASMSGTVRAQYF.

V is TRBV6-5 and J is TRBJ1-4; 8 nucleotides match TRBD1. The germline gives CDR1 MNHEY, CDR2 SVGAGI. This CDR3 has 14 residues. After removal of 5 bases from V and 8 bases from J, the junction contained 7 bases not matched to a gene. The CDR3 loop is CASSPTGVVEKLFF. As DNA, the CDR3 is TGTGCCAGCAGTCCGACAGGGGTAGTAGAAAAACTGTTTTTT.

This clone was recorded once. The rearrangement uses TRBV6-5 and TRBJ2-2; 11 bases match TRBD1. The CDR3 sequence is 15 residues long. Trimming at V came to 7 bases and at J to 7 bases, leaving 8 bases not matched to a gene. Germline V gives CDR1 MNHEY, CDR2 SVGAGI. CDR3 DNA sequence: TGTGCCAGCACCATGCTGGGACAGGGGGTCGGGGAGCTGTTTTTT. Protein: CASTMLGQGVGELFF.